The clone carrying this TCR beta chain was recorded once. Its cognate antigen is unknown. The junction shows a germline mismatch at one end, possibly a read error. This entry comes from a study of blood T cells in healthy people across ages. Then a second PCR, running about 6 to 11 cycles, was carried out with a sample-barcoded 5' primer and a J-beta primer mix. Each cDNA molecule carried a tag from a template-switch adaptor that contained 12 random nucleotides. Via MiXCR, TCRdb re-called the 5' RACE reads, giving one row per CDR3 protein. The sample holds approximately 1.5 million distinct CDR3 sequences, about 35% seen once. The study, taken as a whole, reports: TCR beta diversity, measured per million T cells, fell in a roughly linear way with age.

Germline CDR1 is MGHRA and CDR2 is YSYEKL. This CDR3 has 14 residues. This clonotype was sampled from a woman in her twenties or thirties in good health. The specimen sequenced was blood. V is TRBV4-1 and J is TRBJ2-3; D is tentatively TRBD1 or TRBD2 (5 bases each). The CDR3 region has the DNA TGCACCAGCAGCCAAGGGTTGGGGGCAGATACGCAGTATTTT. Translation: CTSSQGLGADTQYF.